This passage covers 13 T cell receptor beta chains from one sample sequenced in a study of T cells in localized non-small cell lung cancer. Profiled with immunoSEQ multiplex PCR; TCRdb holds only in-frame clones, not every one. The sample has more than 100,000 clones, approximately 88% seen once. The source material was peripheral blood, sampled before any cancer treatment. These receptors came from a female donor at least 60 years old with stage I lung adenocarcinoma.

The chain uses TRBV19 and TRBJ1-5; no definite D call. The CDR3 has 12 amino acids. The germline V gene has CDR1 LNHDA and CDR2 SQIVND (reference sequence). Trimming stripped 5 bases from V and 13 bases from J, with 15 bases between. Here the CDR3 reads CASSATAIYQHF. DNA for the CDR3: TGTGCCAGTAGTGCGACCGCTATATATCAGCATTTT.

CDR3 nucleotide sequence: TGTGCCAGCAGTGTGGACAGGGAAACTGAAGCTTTCTTT. This encodes CASSVDRETEAFF. The chain uses TRBV2 and TRBJ1-1; 8 bases match TRBD1. The CDR3 is 13 residues long. Losses at the gene ends were 4 bases for V and 5 bases for J; bases not matched to a gene: 3. Germline lookup yields CDR1 SNHLY and CDR2 FYNNEI.

This chain connects TRBV28 to TRBJ2-2; 7 nucleotides match TRBD2. V was clipped by 6 bases and J by 5 bases; unmatched bases: 6. CDR3 length equals 14 residues. CDR1 MDHEN and CDR2 SYDVKM come from the germline V gene. CDR3 coding DNA: TGTGCCAGCAGCCGCGGACTAGGTACCGGGGAGCTGTTTTTT. Protein product: CASSRGLGTGELFF.

This chain links TRBV19 with TRBJ2-5, with TRBD2 matching over 10 bases. The CDR3 sequence is 18 residues long. Germline lookup yields CDR1 LNHDA and CDR2 SQIVND (reference sequence). With 3 bases clipped from V and 4 bases from J, the junction kept 14 bases outside the gene matches. In DNA form, the CDR3 reads TGTGCCAGTAGTATTTCCCCCCCTCTAGCGGGAGTTCGAGAGACCCAGTACTTC. It yields the protein CASSISPPLAGVRETQYF. Together with reference TRBV19 and TRBJ2-5, the CDR3 gives the full variable domain: DGGITQSPKYLFRKEGQNVTLSCEQNLNHDAMYWYRQDPGQGLRLIYYSQIVNDFQKGDIAEGYSVSREKKESFPLTVTSAQKNPTAFYLCASSISPPLAGVRETQYFGPGTRLLVL.

The chain couples TRBV5-1 to TRBJ2-1; 9 bases fit TRBD1. V shed 4 bases, J shed 6 bases, and the junction held 14 bases outside the gene matches. The germline V gene has CDR1 SGHRS and CDR2 YFSETQ. The CDR3 totals 17 residues. The CDR3 bases are TGCGCCAGCAGCCCGGGGCTGGGGGGACAGGGACGCAATGAGCAGTTCTTC. Translating gives CASSPGLGGQGRNEQFF.

This clone was picked up one time. The rearrangement joins TRBV9 to TRBJ2-1, with D tentatively TRBD2 (5 bases). CDR3 length equals 16 residues. V was shortened by 2 bases and J by 4 bases, with 16 bases between the two germline ends. The V gene's germline CDR1 is SGDLS and CDR2 YYNGEE. This CDR3 reads CASSVSLGSKYNEQFF. The CDR3 coding sequence is TGTGCCAGCAGCGTTTCTCTTGGGAGTAAGTACAATGAGCAGTTCTTC.

The chain carries TRBV28 and TRBJ2-3; weak D call: TRBD2 (5 bases). V shed 5 bases and J shed 9 bases, with 18 bases lying between them. Germline V gene sequence: CDR1 MDHEN, CDR2 SYDVKM. This CDR3 is 14 amino acids long. In nucleotides, the CDR3 is TGTGCCAGCAGTGGCGCGGGTCGGCAGCCCACGCAGTATTTT. Translated, it gives CASSGAGRQPTQYF.

The chain uses TRBV6-6 and TRBJ2-7; D is perhaps TRBD1 (7 bases). V lost 9 bases and J lost 6, with 12 bases in between. The CDR3 length is 11 residues. The germline V gene has CDR1 MNHNY and CDR2 SVGAGI (reference sequence). The CDR3 spells CASYRGGEQYF. CDR3 coding DNA: TGTGCCAGTTACAGGGGAGGCGAGCAGTACTTC.

This clone has just one count. This chain links TRBV9 with TRBJ1-5; D remains ambiguous. The CDR3 runs to 15 residues. Germline V lookup: CDR1 SGDLS, CDR2 YYNGEE. V was shortened by 3 bases and J by 0 bases, with 10 bases between the two germline ends. The CDR3: CASSEDGLSNQPQHF. The CDR3 DNA reads as TGTGCCAGCAGCGAGGACGGCCTTAGCAATCAGCCCCAGCATTTT. The entire variable domain, with the rest obtained from reference TRBV9 and TRBJ1-5, is as follows: DSGVTQTPKHLITATGQRVTLRCSPRSGDLSVYWYQQSLDQGLQFLIQYYNGEERAKGNILERFSAQQFPDLHSELNLSSLELGDSALYFCASSEDGLSNQPQHFGDGTRLSIL.

This clone was seen just once. The rearrangement joins TRBV28 to TRBJ1-5; 7 bases agree with TRBD1. Germline lookup yields CDR1 MDHEN and CDR2 SYDVKM. Trimming cost V 6 bases and J 3 bases; bases outside gene matches: 11. The CDR3 contains 16 residues. The CDR3 reads CASRPTGKGVNQPQHF. CDR3 sequence (DNA): TGTGCCAGCAGACCGACAGGGAAAGGCGTCAATCAGCCCCAGCATTTT.

J is TRBJ2-1 and V is TRBV27; 8 bases agree with TRBD1. The CDR3 spans 16 residues. Germline V gene lookup returns CDR1 MNHEY and CDR2 SMNVEV (reference sequence). V dropped 5 bases and J dropped 9; count of bases not matched to a gene: 15. The CDR3 DNA reads as TGTGCCAGCAGTACACGGACAGGGTCAAGCGTCAGTGAGCAGTTCTTC. The encoded protein is CASSTRTGSSVSEQFF.

The chain recombines TRBV28 with TRBJ1-2, with 8 bases fitting TRBD1. This CDR3 has 13 amino acids. The trim removed 3 bases at V and 7 bases at J, leaving 4 bases unmatched. Germline V lookup: CDR1 MDHEN, CDR2 SYDVKM. In DNA, the CDR3 is TGTGCCAGCAGTTTGTCCAGGGGGCGTGGCTACACCTTC. Amino acids: CASSLSRGRGYTF.

In its sample, this clone was seen a few times. V and J are TRBV18 and TRBJ2-2, with D possibly matching TRBD1 (6 bases). In germline, CDR1 is KGHSH, CDR2 LQKENI. The CDR3 is 15 amino acids. The ends were cut back, 3 bases at V and 7 bases at J, with 15 bases in the middle. The CDR3 nucleotides are TGTGCCAGCTCACCTTCGACAGGAGCGGTCGGGGAGCTGTTTTTT. Translating gives CASSPSTGAVGELFF. Based on the CDR3 plus reference TRBV18 and TRBJ2-2, the full variable domain is NAGVMQNPRHLVRRRGQEARLRCSPMKGHSHVYWYRQLPEEGLKFMVYLQKENIIDESGMPKERFSAEFPKEGPSILRIQQVVRGDSAAYFCASSPSTGAVGELFFGEGSRLTVL.